Here is one T cell receptor (beta chain) with its context. The antigen is undetermined. The V gene end was trimmed by 4 bases and the J gene end by 6 bases; junction bases not matched to a gene: 15. The CDR3 extends over 17 amino acids. This sample was included in a study of post-analysis software for immune sequencing data. As for the study in general: The disease courses spanned relapsing-remitting, secondary progressive and progressive-relapsing forms of multiple sclerosis. Overall study results and limits: Controls had significantly higher normalized Chao1 diversity than multiple sclerosis patients. With TRBV5-6, TRBV5-1 and TRBV20-1 included, about 5 TRBV segments were more frequent in patients than in controls. F measure showed strong co-clustering of same-batch samples.

Unique molecular identifiers were carried by the TCR beta cDNA libraries. TCRdb processed the PCR reads anew with MiXCR; each CDR3 protein has one entry. The sample holds roughly 540,000 distinct CDR3 sequences, around 31% seen once. This chain links TRBV12-3 or TRBV12-4 with TRBJ2-3, with 8 bases fitting TRBD2. This TCR came from a girl under 18 with multiple sclerosis. The sample consisted of blood. The CDR3 DNA reads TGTGCCAGCAGTTCCCTAATGACTAGCGTACAGTCGGATACGCAGTATTTT. It yields the protein CASSSLMTSVQSDTQYF.